The rows below give T cell receptor beta chains drawn from one sample of a study of blood T cell repertoires in COVID-19. Only in-frame clones appear in the TCRdb table, and some are missing; sequencing was by immunoSEQ multiplex PCR. The profile shows about 160,000 clones, 82% of them singletons. Input material: peripheral blood. Receptors were obtained from a woman of 80 years or more with active or convalescent COVID-19. Each CDR3 is given with its conserved first and last residue. D genes are given only for firm matches. Clone size is shown for a subset of rows, as once, few, many or a class of expanded clone.

v_gene,d_gene,j_gene,abundance,CDR3nt,CDR3aa
TRBV28,-,TRBJ1-1,few,TGTGCCAGCAGTTTGATCAAGCGGAACACTGAAGCTTTCTTT,CASSLIKRNTEAFF
TRBV18,-,TRBJ2-1,-,TGTGCCAGCTCGCACCAAGTAACTCCGGTAGGGGATGAGCAGTTCTTC,CASSHQVTPVGDEQFF
TRBV9,TRBD2,TRBJ2-2,-,TGTGCCAGCAGCGGACATAGCGGGAGCGGTGGGGAGCTGTTTTTT,CASSGHSGSGGELFF
TRBV28,-,TRBJ1-6,-,TGTGCCAGCAGTTTAGGAGGGGCTGGAAATTCACCCCTCCACTTT,CASSLGGAGNSPLHF
TRBV13,TRBD1,TRBJ1-2,-,TGTGCCAGCAGCCTCGACAGGGGGCTCTATGGCTACACCTTC,CASSLDRGLYGYTF
TRBV12-3/TRBV12-4,TRBD1,TRBJ2-7,-,TGTGCCAGCAGCCGGGACAGGGGCTACGAGCAGTACTTC,CASSRDRGYEQYF
TRBV6-5,-,TRBJ1-1,-,TGTGCCAGCAGTTACGATGATTACGGGGGAACTGAAGCTTTCTTT,CASSYDDYGGTEAFF
TRBV18,-,TRBJ1-6,few,TGTGCCAGCTCACGAGCAGGGGTTGAGCCCCTCCACTTT,CASSRAGVEPLHF
TRBV4-1,TRBD2,TRBJ2-7,-,TGCGCCAGCAGCCAAGATGACCGCCTAGCGGTGGAGGAGCAGTACTTC,CASSQDDRLAVEEQYF
TRBV5-4,TRBD2,TRBJ2-2,-,TGTGCCAGCAGCTTCCCTAGCGGGAGAGCGAACACCGGGGAGCTGTTTTTT,CASSFPSGRANTGELFF
TRBV2,-,TRBJ2-2,-,TGTGCCAGCAGAGCGACCGGCACCGGGGAGCTGTTTTTT,CASRATGTGELFF
TRBV6-1,-,TRBJ2-2,-,TGTGCCAGCAGTGATCGGGGCACCGGGGAGCTGTTTTTT,CASSDRGTGELFF
TRBV5-4,TRBD2,TRBJ2-1,-,TGTGCCAGCAGCAGCTTAGCGGGGAACTACAATGAGCAGTTCTTC,CASSSLAGNYNEQFF
TRBV2,TRBD1,TRBJ2-6,-,TGTGCCAGCAGTATGGACAGGTTGGACGTCCTGACTTTC,CASSMDRLDVLTF
TRBV5-6,-,TRBJ1-2,-,TGTGCCAGCAGCTTCGTCCAGAGCGGTGGCTACACCTTC,CASSFVQSGGYTF
TRBV28,-,TRBJ1-4,-,TGTGCCAGCGGGAGGCAGTATAATGAAAAACTGTTTTTT,CASGRQYNEKLFF
TRBV10-1,TRBD1,TRBJ1-1,few,TGCGCCAGCAGGGCCGACAGGGAAGACCGGGGTTTCTTT,CASRADREDRGFF
TRBV19,TRBD1,TRBJ1-5,-,TGTGCCAGTAGTATGGGACAGGGGGCTCATCAGCCCCAGCATTTT,CASSMGQGAHQPQHF
TRBV19,-,TRBJ1-5,-,TGTGCCAGTAGAAGCCCCTTGACAGGTGCGTTAGGGCCCCAGCATTTT,CASRSPLTGALGPQHF
TRBV18,TRBD2,TRBJ2-6,once,TGTGCCAGCTCACCCCTAGACGGGAGGTCTGGGGCCAACGTCCTGACTTTC,CASSPLDGRSGANVLTF
TRBV19,-,TRBJ1-1,few,TGTGCCAGTAGTATAGGAACAGGGTCTCTCACTGAAGCTTTCTTT,CASSIGTGSLTEAFF
TRBV15,-,TRBJ1-5,few,TGTGCCACCAGCCTACGACAGCACAATCAGCCCCAGCATTTT,CATSLRQHNQPQHF
TRBV24-1,-,TRBJ2-3,-,TGTGCCACCAGTGACCCCGGCCGGGGGTCAGATACGCAGTATTTT,CATSDPGRGSDTQYF
TRBV2,-,TRBJ1-4,-,TGTGCCAGCAATCAGTTCCACACTAATGAAAAACTGTTTTTT,CASNQFHTNEKLFF
TRBV19,-,TRBJ2-5,-,TGTGCCAGTAGGGCGGGTATCAGACAAGAGACCCAGTACTTC,CASRAGIRQETQYF
TRBV21-1,-,TRBJ2-3,few,TGTGCCAGCAGGTGGACTAGCGGGAGCACAGATACGCAGTATTTT,CASRWTSGSTDTQYF
TRBV19,TRBD1,TRBJ1-1,few,TGTGCCAGTATGGACAGGATCAACACTGAAGCTTTCTTT,CASMDRINTEAFF
TRBV2,-,TRBJ2-2,-,TGTGCCAGCAGTGCTATCGGGAGTGGGGCCGGGGAGCTGTTTTTT,CASSAIGSGAGELFF
TRBV19,TRBD1,TRBJ2-2,-,TGTGCCAGTAGTGGCCCCCAGGGGGCCACCGGGGAGCTGTTTTTT,CASSGPQGATGELFF
TRBV11-2,-,TRBJ1-2,few,TGTGCCAGCAGCGGAAAACAGGGTTTCTATGGCTACACCTTC,CASSGKQGFYGYTF
TRBV4-1,-,TRBJ1-1,few,TGCGCCAGCAGCGAAACCGACGGAGGCAGCTATTTTTTGACTGAAGCTTTCTTT,CASSETDGGSYFLTEAFF
TRBV5-6,TRBD1,TRBJ2-7,-,TGTGCCAGCAGCTCGGACAGGGTGAAGGGCTACGAGCAGTACTTC,CASSSDRVKGYEQYF